This T cell receptor (beta chain) was sequenced in a study of cytomegalovirus exposure and HLA in healthy donors. Only in-frame clones appear in the TCRdb table, and some are missing; sequencing was by immunoSEQ multiplex PCR. The table shows about 330,000 clones, with about nine tenths occurring only once. Germline trimming cut 4 bases from V and 6 bases from J; bases unmatched to any gene: 11. CDR3 length equals 16 residues. Per the germline V gene, CDR1 is SGHAT and CDR2 is FQNNGV. This TCR came from a young woman in good health and CMV-seronegative. V gene TRBV11-2 combines with J gene TRBJ2-7; 11 nucleotides match TRBD2. The specimen was PBMCs. The CDR3 region is CASSSGALAGVGEQYF. Here the CDR3 DNA reads TGTGCCAGCAGCTCCGGGGCACTAGCGGGAGTTGGCGAGCAGTACTTC.